This record covers a single T cell receptor (beta chain). Its antigen remains undetermined. The sample comes from a study of T cells expressing NK-cell markers (dated by TCRdb to 2020 to 2022). Concerning the study at large: Eight donors provided sorted CD3+CD56+NKG2C+, CD3+CD56+NKG2C- and CD3+CD56-NKG2C+ T-cell subsets, whose TCR beta-chain repertoires were profiled. Of the eight sequenced donors, seven were found to be HCMV-seropositive and one was found to be HCMV-seronegative. All eight donors whose samples were sequenced were randomly selected healthy volunteers, three of them men and five women. Illumina HiSeq 2000/2500, MiSeq or NextSeq was used to sequence libraries as 2 x 150 bp reads. The full study reports these points: Whether the expanded NKG2C-expressing T cell clones were specific for HCMV antigens remained unclear. In several donors, the dominant CD3+CD56+NKG2C+ clonotypes were among the top 10 CD8+ clonotypes and accounted for about 1.0-7.5% of CD8+ T cells. Those dominant clonotypes were again the most abundant among CD3+CD56-NKG2C+ cells in a few donors, at roughly 25-65%.

The sample was run on an Illumina HiSeq 2000. The TCR beta cDNA libraries were made using 5'RACE template switching, a step that added both a universal primer site and unique molecular identifiers. Priming for cDNA synthesis came from the TCR beta constant segment, and two successive PCR amplification steps followed. The authors' pipeline ran thus. MIGEC handled demultiplexing of the reads and grouping by UMI, while MiTCR was used to assemble and quantify clonotypes. To remove erroneous sequences, TCR cDNA sequences were retained only when supported by two or more reads. The tcR package was used for downstream repertoire analysis, and clonotypes were matched across fractions by CDR3 nucleotide sequence plus V segment. VDJmatch was used to annotate antigen specificity against VDJdb, with one amino acid substitution allowed in CDR3. Through TCRdb reprocessing, the reads give one entry per CDR3 protein sequence; DNA is omitted. The V and J calls were determined by TCRdb, not by the authors. This sample's table carries roughly 450,000 distinct CDR3 sequences. The ten largest clones capture approximately 1.5% of the sample.

Inclusive of the bounding cysteine and phenylalanine, the CDR3 is 13 residues long. No DNA accompanies this entry. CDR1 is given as DFQATT and CDR2 as SNEGSKA, both from the germline V gene (reference sequence). A commercial ELISA kit detecting HCMV-specific IgG in serum was used to determine HCMV serostatus. Ficoll density gradient centrifugation was used to isolate peripheral blood mononuclear cells from blood. Sequencing input: blood T cells: a sorted CD56 or NKG2C T cell subset, CD4+ or CD8+ T cells, or bulk PBMC T cells (not recorded which). The chain joins TRBV20-1 to TRBJ1-4. The source of this sequence is a woman between 50 and 59 years old in good health. Donor details come from another sample of the same person, matched by shared clones. CDR3 region: CSARLAESEKLFF.